These 15 T cell receptor beta chains share one sample of origin, sequenced in a study of shared T cell receptors in the human thymus. The data were produced by immunoSEQ multiplex PCR, yet TCRdb's version contains in-frame clones alone and is incomplete. Found here are 500,000 to 550,000 clones, approximately 78% of them singletons; the top ten hold more than 0.01%. This sample was also put to use in a study of human thymus T cells.

Sequencing was carried out using thymocytes. The receptor source for this set is a boy under two years old with a congenital heart defect.

Points on this clone: The sample contains more than one DNA sequence encoding this CDR3. The rearrangement uses TRBV11-2 and TRBJ2-7, with 13 bases aligning to TRBD2. The ends lost 5 bases at V and 5 bases at J; junction bases unmatched: 3. The V gene's germline CDR1 is SGHAT and CDR2 FQNNGV. CDR3 size: 14 residues. CDR3 residues: CASSPGLAGDEQYF. Here the CDR3 DNA reads TGTGCCAGCAGCCCTGGACTAGCGGGAGACGAGCAGTACTTC.

The sample holds one count of this clone. Other DNA sequences in the same sample also yield this CDR3. The chain recombines TRBV5-5 with TRBJ1-5; D is uncertain. From germline, CDR1 is SGHKS and CDR2 YYEKEE (reference sequence). V was clipped by 5 bases and J by 6 bases, with 9 bases between them. This CDR3 spans 12 amino acids. The CDR3 loop reads CASSMGVQPQHF. CDR3 nucleotides: TGTGCCAGCAGTATGGGCGTTCAGCCCCAGCATTTT.

V usage is TRBV4-1 and J usage is TRBJ2-1; 8 bases are a match to TRBD2. Germline assignment: CDR1 MGHRA and CDR2 YSYEKL. This CDR3 is 16 amino acids long. V shed 1 base and J 1 base; nucleotides not matched to a gene: 3. CDR3 sequence reads: CASSQGPSGSYNEQFF. In DNA, the CDR3 is TGCGCCAGCAGCCAAGGTCCTAGCGGGTCCTACAATGAGCAGTTCTTC.

CDR3 nucleotide sequence: TGTGCTAGTGGTTTGGTTGACAGGGGGCATTGGTACGAGCAGTACTTC. Its protein product is CASGLVDRGHWYEQYF. This chain connects TRBV12-5 to TRBJ2-7, with 10 nucleotides matching TRBD1. This CDR3 contains 16 residues. The J segment lost 4 bases and the V segment lost 0 bases, leaving 6 bases of the junction unmatched. The germline V gene encodes CDR1 LGHNT and CDR2 FRNRAP.

CDR3 loop: CASSFPPPGFPPGTGEAFF. The CDR3 coding sequence is TGTGCCAGCAGCTTTCCCCCTCCCGGGTTCCCTCCCGGGACAGGTGAAGCTTTCTTT. The chain couples TRBV11-3 to TRBJ1-1; 8 nucleotides line up with TRBD1. Looked up from germline, CDR1 is SGHNT and CDR2 is YENEEA. Trimming at V came to 3 bases and at J to 7 bases, leaving 22 bases not matched to a gene. The CDR3 covers 19 residues.

This clone was counted a single time. The V call is TRBV5-6, the J call TRBJ2-4, with TRBD2 matching 9 bases. V lost 4 bases to trimming and J lost 0 bases; unmatched junction nucleotides: 11. This CDR3 comprises 18 residues. Germline CDR1 SGHDT, CDR2 YYEEEE. The CDR3 loop reads CASSLGTSYQLAKNIQYF. For the CDR3, the DNA is TGTGCCAGCAGCCTCGGGACTAGCTACCAACTAGCCAAAAACATTCAGTACTTC.

This clone came up once. J is TRBJ1-4 and V is TRBV27, with D perhaps TRBD1 (6 bases). V was shortened by 3 bases and J by 2 bases, with 19 bases between the two germline ends. The CDR3 extends over 18 amino acids. Germline V gene lookup returns CDR1 MNHEY and CDR2 SMNVEV (reference sequence). CDR3 coding DNA: TGTGCCAGCAGTTTGTTGAGGGGGGGAGTGATCACTAATGAAAAACTGTTTTTT. The encoded protein is CASSLLRGGVITNEKLFF.

The chain joins TRBV5-6 to TRBJ1-2; D is unclear. The germline CDR1 and CDR2 sequences are SGHDT and YYEEEE. Trimming removed 5 bases at V and 2 bases at J, with 7 bases between. The CDR3 is made up of 12 amino acids. CDR3 nucleotide sequence: TGTGCCAGCAGTCCCAGGAACTATGGCTACACCTTC. Residues: CASSPRNYGYTF. Together with reference TRBV5-6 and TRBJ1-2, the CDR3 gives the full variable domain: DAGVTQSPTHLIKTRGQQVTLRCSPKSGHDTVSWYQQALGQGPQFIFQYYEEEERQRGNFPDRFSGHQFPNYSSELNVNALLLGDSALYLCASSPRNYGYTFGSGTRLTVV.

In its sample, this clone was seen a few times. The gene calls are TRBV6-5 and TRBJ2-1; 7 nucleotides agree with TRBD2. Germline V gene lookup returns CDR1 MNHEY and CDR2 SVGAGI. The V and J ends lost 6 bases and 5 bases, in that order; junction bases with no gene match: 7. The CDR3 has 14 amino acids. DNA of the CDR3: TGTGCCAGCAGATCCTCTCGGGGGGACAATGAGCAGTTCTTC. It encodes CASRSSRGDNEQFF.

V and J are TRBV29-1 and TRBJ2-5; TRBD1 matches 8 bases. Germline V gene data show CDR1 as SQVTM and CDR2 as ANQGSEA. The length of the CDR3 is 14 residues. V trimming: 0 bases; J trimming: 6 bases; junction bases outside the gene matches: 6. Here the CDR3 reads CSVEDGGQVKTQYF. CDR3 nucleotides: TGCAGCGTTGAAGATGGGGGACAGGTCAAGACCCAGTACTTC.

This clone was observed once. The chain combines TRBV23-1 with TRBJ2-7, with 10 nucleotides matching TRBD1. TRBV23-1 counts as an open reading frame of uncertain function. This CDR3 region has 19 residues. Germline trimming cut 0 bases from V and 2 bases from J; bases unmatched to any gene: 13. The CDR3 DNA follows: TGCGCCAGCAGTCAATCGGAGGACAGGGGGGTCTACTTCCCCTACGAGCAGTACTTC. Amino acid sequence: CASSQSEDRGVYFPYEQYF.

The chain combines TRBV14 with TRBJ2-7; 13 nucleotides agree with TRBD2. Trimming cost V 0 bases and J 2 bases; bases outside gene matches: 10. CDR1 is SGHDN and CDR2 is FVKESK in the germline V gene. This CDR3 region has 19 residues. This chain's CDR3 is CASSQEGGTSGVKPYEQYF. The CDR3 DNA follows: TGTGCCAGCAGCCAAGAGGGCGGGACTAGCGGGGTTAAACCCTACGAGCAGTACTTC.

V and J are TRBV9 and TRBJ1-1, with 8 bases lining up with TRBD1. The CDR3 totals 15 residues. The germline V gene encodes CDR1 SGDLS and CDR2 YYNGEE. The V and J ends lost 4 bases and 3 bases, in that order; junction bases with no gene match: 8. The chain's CDR3 is CASSSLDREDTEAFF. The CDR3 DNA is TGTGCCAGCAGCTCGCTGGACAGGGAAGACACTGAAGCTTTCTTT. The variable domain in full, with the rest retrieved from reference TRBV9 and TRBJ1-1, is DSGVTQTPKHLITATGQRVTLRCSPRSGDLSVYWYQQSLDQGLQFLIQYYNGEERAKGNILERFSAQQFPDLHSELNLSSLELGDSALYFCASSSLDREDTEAFFGQGTRLTVV.

This clone appeared a single time. CDR3 region: CASSLPFVSGANVLTF. The DNA of the CDR3 is TGTGCCAGCAGCTTGCCCTTTGTCTCTGGGGCCAACGTCCTGACTTTC. The chain combines TRBV5-4 with TRBJ2-6, with D unclear. Germline CDR1 reads SGHNT; CDR2 reads YYREEE (reference sequence). The CDR3 covers 16 residues. The V gene lost 1 base and the J gene lost 0 bases, with 8 bases spanning the gap.

This chain joins TRBV4-2 and TRBJ2-7, with D maybe TRBD2 (9 bases). Per germline, CDR1 LGHNA and CDR2 YNFKEQ. The CDR3 is 20 amino acids. V was clipped by 1 base and J by 5 bases, with 30 bases between them. CDR3 sequence: CASSQGGTGGPSGNWNEQYF. The DNA for the CDR3 is TGTGCCAGCAGCCAAGGAGGAACAGGGGGGCCTAGCGGGAATTGGAACGAGCAGTACTTC.